A single sample is the source of the 14 T cell receptor beta chains below, sequenced in a study of T cell repertoires in cytomegalovirus infection. These receptors have no identified antigens. MiXCR was run by TCRdb on the reads, yielding one entry per CDR3 protein. The table lists 750,000 to 900,000 distinct CDR3 sequences, 25% to 35% of them singletons. The specimen was cultured CD8+ T cells from PBMCs, collected from culture after CMV antigen stimulation. These receptors were obtained from a human donor in good health (CMV status not recorded). Some clones in this sample may be carry-over from other donors' samples.

The J gene is TRBJ1-4, the V gene TRBV7-4; D is uncertain. Looked up from germline, CDR1 is SGHVT and CDR2 is SQSDAQ. V lost 3 bases and J 7 bases, leaving 15 bases between the germline ends. The CDR3 length is 15 residues. The CDR3 region has the DNA TGTGCCAGCAGCTTTGGATTCATAGAGGGTGAAAAACTGTTTTTT. This sequence encodes CASSFGFIEGEKLFF. The full variable domain, rest sourced from reference TRBV7-4 and TRBJ1-4, is GAGVSQSPRYKVAKRGRDVALRCDSISGHVTLYWYRQTLGQGSEVLTYSQSDAQRDKSGRPSGRFSAERPERSVSTLKIQRTEQGDSAVYLCASSFGFIEGEKLFFGSGTQLSVL.

The V gene is TRBV20-1, the J gene TRBJ2-3, with D perhaps TRBD2 (6 bases). CDR3 size: 13 residues. The V end was cut by 6 bases, the J end by 2 bases, with 12 bases between. From germline, CDR1 is DFQATT and CDR2 SNEGSKA (reference sequence). CDR3 in amino acids: CSAVDYTTDTQYF. The CDR3 coding sequence is TGCAGTGCGGTGGACTATACCACAGATACGCAGTATTTT.

The chain links TRBV14 to TRBJ2-1, with D tentatively TRBD2 (5 bases). The germline CDR1 and CDR2 sequences are SGHDN and FVKESK. Deletions cut 3 bases from V and 6 bases from J, with 9 bases between. The length of the CDR3 is 13 residues. The CDR3 here is CASSQPGLNEQFF. As DNA, the CDR3 is TGTGCCAGCAGCCAGCCCGGACTCAATGAGCAGTTCTTC.

This clonotype turned up a few times. The gene calls are TRBV6-5 and TRBJ1-2, with 7 bases that match TRBD1. The germline V gene has CDR1 MNHEY and CDR2 SVGAGI. CDR3 size: 13 residues. V trimming: 7 bases; J trimming: 4 bases; junction bases outside the gene matches: 6. Written as DNA, the CDR3 is TGTGCCAGCACCACCGGGACAGCCTATGGCTACACCTTC. This encodes CASTTGTAYGYTF.

The chain has TRBV4-1 and TRBJ2-1; a weak D match, TRBD2 (7 bases). V gave up 4 bases and J gave up 9 bases, with 25 bases separating them. The CDR3 loop spans 17 amino acids. In germline, CDR1 is MGHRA, CDR2 YSYEKL. The CDR3, as DNA: TGCGCCAGCAGCCGGCTCCCCGGAAGGGAGGGGGAGAGTGAGCAGTTCTTC. It specifies CASSRLPGREGESEQFF.

The J gene is TRBJ2-5, the V gene TRBV19; tentative D call: TRBD1 (5 bases). Trimming removed 5 bases from V and 0 bases from J, with 10 bases in between. The CDR3 totals 14 residues. The V gene's germline CDR1 is LNHDA and CDR2 SQIVND (reference sequence). The CDR3 sequence: CASSFRQNQETQYF. CDR3 nucleotide sequence: TGTGCCAGTAGTTTTAGACAGAACCAAGAGACCCAGTACTTC.

J is TRBJ2-3 and V is TRBV12-3 or TRBV12-4; the D gene could be TRBD1 or TRBD2 (5 bases each). Trimming removed 5 bases from V and 2 bases from J, with 14 bases in between. The CDR3 has 15 amino acids. CDR3 coding DNA: TGTGCCAGCAGTGGGGACCAACCTTCCACAGATACGCAGTATTTT. Translation: CASSGDQPSTDTQYF.

There are a few counts of this clonotype. The V gene is TRBV6-2 or TRBV6-3, the J gene TRBJ2-7, with 7 bases that match TRBD1. Germline V gene sequence: CDR1 MNHEY, CDR2 SVGEGT. V gave up 11 bases and J gave up 2 bases; unmatched junction bases: 15. The CDR3 is made up of 15 amino acids. The chain's CDR3 is CAVRGTDREPYEQYF. CDR3 in DNA: TGTGCCGTACGAGGGACCGACAGGGAGCCCTACGAGCAGTACTTC.

This clonotype was found a few times. At one end, the junction sequence differs from germline, possibly due to a read error. This sequence joins TRBV7-7 and TRBJ2-1; D remains unclear. This CDR3 is 15 amino acids long. CDR1 and CDR2 (germline): SSHAT, FNYEAQ (reference sequence). CDR3 sequence reads: CASSLGINPNNEQFF. The CDR3 DNA follows: TGTGCTAGCAGCTTAGGAATTAACCCCAACAATGAGCAGTTCTTC.

This clonotype came up a few times. The chain couples TRBV28 to TRBJ1-5; 9 bases line up with TRBD1. The CDR3 runs 15 residues. CDR1 is MDHEN, CDR2 SYDVKM, per germline. V was pared by 7 bases and J by 3 bases, with 7 bases of the junction left unmatched. DNA for the CDR3: TGTGCCAGCACGAAGGGGACAGGGAACAATCAGCCCCAGCATTTT. It translates to CASTKGTGNNQPQHF.

The chain combines TRBV7-6 with TRBJ1-4, with 7 bases that match TRBD1. V was clipped by 5 bases and J by 0 bases; unmatched bases: 3. The germline V gene encodes CDR1 SGHVS and CDR2 FNYEAQ. The CDR3 consists of 15 residues. CDR3 DNA: TGTGCCAGCAGCCGGGACAGCTCAACTAATGAAAAACTGTTTTTT. This gives the protein CASSRDSSTNEKLFF.

This clonotype was counted a few times. This chain joins TRBV6-2 or TRBV6-3 and TRBJ2-1; 11 bases are a match to TRBD2. The J segment lost 8 bases and the V segment lost 8 bases, leaving 11 bases of the junction unmatched. There are 15 residues in the CDR3. Germline loops: CDR1 MNHEY, CDR2 SVGEGT. In nucleotides, the CDR3 is TGTGCCAGCTTTTGGCTTAGCGGGGGGGCCGATGAGCAGTTCTTC. The encoded protein is CASFWLSGGADEQFF.

This clonotype was seen repeatedly, ten times or more. J is TRBJ2-3 and V is TRBV12-3 or TRBV12-4; D ambiguous. The CDR3 runs 13 residues. V lost 0 bases to trimming and J lost 6 bases, with 7 bases between them. CDR3 in DNA: TGTGCCAGCAGTTTAGCCTCCCCGGATACGCAGTATTTT. Protein: CASSLASPDTQYF.

This clonotype occurred once. The CDR3 does not close with the conserved phenylalanine or tryptophan, likely indicating a read error. The rearrangement joins TRBV27 to TRBJ1-2; 9 nucleotides match TRBD1. The germline V gene encodes CDR1 MNHEY and CDR2 SMNVEV (reference sequence). The CDR3 covers 15 residues. The junction had 12 bases not matched to a gene; V was cut back by 9 bases and J by 4 bases. CDR3 bases: TGTGCCAGTCTCGGGACAGGGTCTATCGGCTATGGCTACACCTCC. The encoded protein is CASLGTGSIGYGYTS.